This TCR beta chain stems from a study of CD8 T cells in ankylosing spondylitis. The CDR3 totals 14 residues. The V gene's germline CDR1 is MDHEN and CDR2 SYDVKM. V lost 2 bases to trimming and J lost 2 bases, with 10 bases between them. There are a few counts of this clonotype. Its target is not known. Study findings and constraints: For ankylosing spondylitis blood, a TCR beta motif of 7 to 9 highly homologous variants appeared characteristic.

TCRdb processed the 5' RACE reads anew with MiXCR; each CDR3 protein has one entry. The sample consists of fewer than 350,000 distinct CDR3 sequences, 9.5% to 13% of them appearing once. Specimen: blood, either unsorted or a sorted T cell fraction (not recorded which). This rearrangement joins TRBV28 to TRBJ2-7, with D possibly matching TRBD1 (6 bases). This receptor was taken from a female donor with ankylosing spondylitis or in good health (not recorded which). This CDR3 reads CASSLQGKAYEQYF. CDR3 bases: TGTGCCAGCAGTTTACAGGGGAAGGCCTACGAGCAGTACTTC.